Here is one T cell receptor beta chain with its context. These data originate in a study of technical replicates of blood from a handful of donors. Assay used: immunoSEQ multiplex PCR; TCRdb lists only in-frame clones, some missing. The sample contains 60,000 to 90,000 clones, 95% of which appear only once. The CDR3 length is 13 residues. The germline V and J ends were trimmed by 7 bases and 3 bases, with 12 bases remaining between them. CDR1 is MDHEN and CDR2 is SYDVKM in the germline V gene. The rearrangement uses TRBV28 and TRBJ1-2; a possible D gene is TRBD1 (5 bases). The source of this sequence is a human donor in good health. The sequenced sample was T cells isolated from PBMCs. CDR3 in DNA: TGTGCCAGCACCAGAAGGGGTTACTATGGCTACACCTTC. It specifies CASTRRGYYGYTF.